The 25 T cell receptor beta chains presented below share a single source sample, sequenced in a study of cytomegalovirus exposure and HLA in healthy donors. PCR used 60 Vbeta primers and 13 Jbeta primers. Some clones are missing from TCRdb's copy, which holds only in-frame ones; the method was immunoSEQ multiplex PCR. Altogether about 90,000 clones are present, around 69% being singletons, with the ten largest covering under 20%. Sequences were obtained from PBMCs. Every receptor here comes from a woman aged 55-75 years in good health and CMV-seropositive.

In the case of this clone: At one boundary the junction diverges from the germline segment, which might be a read error. V usage is TRBV25-1 and J usage is TRBJ1-2; the D gene is possibly TRBD1 (6 bases). CDR3 length: 14 residues. Germline V lookup: CDR1 MGHDK, CDR2 SYGVNS. The CDR3 loop is CASSEYNRDYGYTF. CDR3 coding DNA: TGTGCCAGCAGTGAATATAACAGGGACTACGGCTACACCTTC.

The gene calls are TRBV28 and TRBJ2-7, with D hard to call. The CDR3 length is 12 residues. V lost 3 bases, J lost 6 bases, and 9 bases lay in between. Germline CDR1 reads MDHEN; CDR2 reads SYDVKM. The CDR3 coding sequence is TGTGCCAGCAGTTTGGTCCTCGGCGAGCAGTACTTC. Translating it yields CASSLVLGEQYF.

The rearrangement joins TRBV5-3 to TRBJ1-2; D possibly corresponds to TRBD1 (6 bases). TRBV5-3 is placed among ORFs of uncertain function. The length of the CDR3 is 13 residues. Between the trimmed V and J ends, which lost 5 bases and 3 bases, there was a span of 11 bases. This CDR3 reads CARRDRIHYGYTF. The CDR3 region has the DNA TGTGCCAGAAGGGACAGAATCCACTATGGCTACACCTTC.

The chain uses TRBV9 and TRBJ2-2, with D tentatively TRBD1 (5 bases). CDR1 and CDR2 (germline): SGDLS, YYNGEE. V was trimmed by 3 bases and J by 7 bases, leaving 13 bases between them. The CDR3 runs to 14 residues. CDR3 residues: CASSARVSSGELFF. The DNA for the CDR3 is TGTGCCAGCAGCGCCAGGGTGTCGAGCGGGGAGCTGTTTTTT.

The rearrangement uses TRBV29-1 and TRBJ2-1; D gene ambiguous. The CDR3 sequence is 15 residues long. Germline values: CDR1 SQVTM, CDR2 ANQGSEA. V lost 6 bases and J 3 bases, leaving 18 bases between the germline ends. The CDR3 region is CSVFFASAGYNEQFF. The CDR3 nucleotides are TGCAGCGTCTTTTTTGCGTCGGCAGGCTACAATGAGCAGTTCTTC.

The V and J genes are TRBV9 and TRBJ2-2, with a tentative D call TRBD1 (6 bases). This CDR3 region has 15 residues. Deletions cut 1 base from V and 5 bases from J, with 12 bases between. Germline V gene lookup returns CDR1 SGDLS and CDR2 YYNGEE. CDR3 amino acids: CASSVRYTGTGELFF. The DNA for the CDR3 is TGTGCCAGCAGCGTAAGATACACAGGGACCGGGGAGCTGTTTTTT.

This clone was counted a single time. The chain recombines TRBV7-6 with TRBJ1-4, with TRBD1 matching over 8 bases. This CDR3 comprises 15 residues. V gave up 1 base and J gave up 8 bases; unmatched junction bases: 6. Germline CDR1 SGHVS, CDR2 FNYEAQ. Here the CDR3 reads CASSLGATGAEKLFF. The DNA of the CDR3 is TGTGCCAGCAGCTTAGGTGCGACAGGGGCCGAAAAACTGTTTTTT.

This clone has just a few counts. The rearrangement joins TRBV29-1 to TRBJ2-3; no definite D call. V lost 1 base and J lost 0, with 14 bases in between. Germline CDR1 is SQVTM and CDR2 is ANQGSEA. The CDR3 extends over 16 amino acids. The CDR3 protein is CSVEALESRSTDTQYF. CDR3 DNA sequence: TGCAGCGTTGAAGCTCTGGAATCTAGGAGCACAGATACGCAGTATTTT.

The chain combines TRBV27 with TRBJ2-2, with TRBD1 as a possible D gene (5 bases). CDR3 length: 14 residues. Germline V gene lookup returns CDR1 MNHEY and CDR2 SMNVEV (reference sequence). The ends were cut back, 8 bases at V and 2 bases at J, with 12 bases in the middle. CDR3 nucleotides: TGTGCCAGCTGCACAGGTGCTAACACCGGGGAGCTGTTTTTT. Translated, it gives CASCTGANTGELFF.

This rearrangement joins TRBV6-5 to TRBJ1-3; D possibly corresponds to TRBD1 (6 bases). The CDR3 is made up of 16 amino acids. V shed 0 bases and J shed 0 bases, with 9 bases lying between them. Germline V gene sequence: CDR1 MNHEY, CDR2 SVGAGI. The CDR3 DNA reads as TGTGCCAGCAGTTACTCTCAGGGGTACTCTGGAAACACCATATATTTT. It is translated as CASSYSQGYSGNTIYF.

The chain joins TRBV4-1 to TRBJ2-1; 9 bases agree with TRBD2. After removal of 6 bases from V and 3 bases from J, the junction contained 12 bases not matched to a gene. CDR1 and CDR2 from the germline V gene are MGHRA and YSYEKL. The CDR3 covers 17 residues. The CDR3 protein is CASSANRGLANYNEQFF. DNA of the CDR3: TGCGCCAGCAGTGCTAACCGAGGACTAGCGAACTACAATGAGCAGTTCTTC.

This chain connects TRBV6-6 to TRBJ1-1; no clear D gene. Looked up from germline, CDR1 is MNHNY and CDR2 is SVGAGI (reference sequence). Trimming pared 5 bases from V and 8 bases from J, leaving 21 bases between. The CDR3 totals 15 residues. CDR3 sequence reads: CASSLRAGGSEEAFF. The CDR3 DNA follows: TGTGCCAGCAGTCTAAGGGCCGGAGGGTCGGAAGAAGCTTTCTTT.

The CDR3 bases are TGTGCCAGCCGGGACAGACTATCTGGGGCCAACGTCCTGACTTTC. Translating it yields CASRDRLSGANVLTF. The J gene is TRBJ2-6, the V gene TRBV6-5; 7 nucleotides match TRBD1. The CDR3 covers 15 residues. Trimming at V came to 8 bases and at J to 1 base, leaving 5 bases not matched to a gene. Germline V gives CDR1 MNHEY, CDR2 SVGAGI.

The V gene is TRBV6-5, the J gene TRBJ1-1; no clear D gene. Germline V gene data show CDR1 as MNHEY and CDR2 as SVGAGI. The V gene lost 6 bases and the J gene lost 2 bases, with 13 bases spanning the gap. There are 14 residues in the CDR3. The CDR3 bases are TGTGCCAGCAGCTTCAGGACGGGAAACACTGAAGCTTTCTTT. Encoded protein: CASSFRTGNTEAFF.

The J gene is TRBJ2-5, the V gene TRBV5-1, with D uncertain. CDR3 length equals 13 residues. V dropped 1 base and J dropped 4 bases, with 8 bases sitting between them. CDR1 SGHRS and CDR2 YFSETQ come from the germline V gene. The CDR3 here is CASSLNTRETQYF. Here the CDR3 DNA reads TGCGCCAGCAGCTTGAATACTCGAGAGACCCAGTACTTC.

V and J are TRBV11-1 and TRBJ2-1; tentatively, D is TRBD2 (6 bases). Germline loops: CDR1 SGHAT, CDR2 FQDESV (reference sequence). The CDR3 contains 16 residues. Deletions cut 1 base from V and 1 base from J, with 11 bases between. DNA for the CDR3: TGTGCCAGCAGCTTAGGTGGCGGGAAATCCTACAATGAGCAGTTCTTC. It specifies CASSLGGGKSYNEQFF.

V and J are TRBV18 and TRBJ2-4, with D unresolved. The V end lost 0 bases, the J end lost 1 base, and 7 bases lay between the germline ends. CDR1 KGHSH and CDR2 LQKENI come from the germline V gene. The length of the CDR3 is 15 residues. Here the CDR3 DNA reads TGTGCCAGCTCACCACCGAGTGTGGCCAAAAACATTCAGTACTTC. This translates into CASSPPSVAKNIQYF.

This clone was counted between two and nine times. V is TRBV29-1 and J is TRBJ2-5; D possibly corresponds to TRBD1 (5 bases). CDR3 length: 13 residues. Trimming cost V 6 bases and J 5 bases, with 16 bases left between them. Germline V gene data show CDR1 as SQVTM and CDR2 as ANQGSEA. CDR3: CSVDPMGQETQYF. Here the CDR3 DNA reads TGCAGCGTAGACCCTATGGGGCAGGAGACCCAGTACTTC.

This clone is a singleton in its sample. The chain recombines TRBV2 with TRBJ2-2; D gene unclear. This CDR3 spans 11 amino acids. Per the germline V gene, CDR1 is SNHLY and CDR2 is FYNNEI. V was cut by 8 bases and J by 8 bases, with 9 bases left in between. The CDR3 DNA reads as TGTGCCAGCCACCGCACTGGGGAGCTGTTTTTT. This encodes CASHRTGELFF. The full variable domain, with the rest looked up from reference TRBV2 and TRBJ2-2, is EPEVTQTPSHQVTQMGQEVILRCVPISNHLYFYWYRQILGQKVEFLVSFYNNEISEKSEIFDDQFSVERPDGSNFTLKIRSTKLEDSAMYFCASHRTGELFFGEGSRLTVL.

This rearrangement joins TRBV18 to TRBJ2-7; TRBD1 aligns across 7 bases. This CDR3 is built from 16 residues. Germline CDR1 is KGHSH and CDR2 is LQKENI. V was pared by 4 bases and J by 6 bases, with 15 bases of the junction left unmatched. The CDR3 DNA is TGTGCCAGCTCACTCTTCAAAGGGGGCGGCCAGGGCGAGCAGTACTTC. The encoded protein is CASSLFKGGGQGEQYF.

This chain uses TRBV9 with TRBJ1-1, with D perhaps matching TRBD1 (5 bases). CDR3 size: 16 residues. Germline CDR1 reads SGDLS; CDR2 reads YYNGEE. The V end lost 3 bases, the J end lost 1 base, and 16 bases lay between the germline ends. CDR3 in amino acids: CASSARDSTWNTEAFF. As DNA, the CDR3 is TGTGCCAGCAGCGCCCGGGACTCCACCTGGAACACTGAAGCTTTCTTT.

The V and J genes are TRBV5-6 and TRBJ2-1, with 7 nucleotides matching TRBD2. J was trimmed by 12 bases and V by 1 base; bases with no gene match: 7. This CDR3 spans 13 amino acids. Per the germline V gene, CDR1 is SGHDT and CDR2 is YYEEEE. CDR3 nucleotide sequence: TGTGCCAGCAGCTTGAGGCGGGGAGGGGCGCAGTTCTTC. Its translation is CASSLRRGGAQFF.

With respect to this clone: One end of the junction fails to match germline, which may point to a read error. V usage is TRBV25-1 and J usage is TRBJ2-7, with TRBD1 identical over 7 bases. The CDR3 contains 12 residues. Germline loops: CDR1 MGHDK, CDR2 SYGVNS. The CDR3 DNA reads as TGTGCCAGCAGCTACCTTGGACAGGCCCTGCTCTTC. This codes for CASSYLGQALLF.

This clone occurred a few times. The rearrangement joins TRBV6-5 to TRBJ1-1; D call uncertain. V shed 4 bases and J shed 0 bases, with 9 bases lying between them. This CDR3 is built from 14 residues. CDR1 is MNHEY and CDR2 is SVGAGI in the germline V gene. In DNA, the CDR3 is TGTGCCAGCAGTTTCTCACAACTGAACACTGAAGCTTTCTTT. It is translated as CASSFSQLNTEAFF.

The CDR3 coding sequence is TGTGCCAGTAGTATAGGTCCAGGGGGCGGTGGCAATCAGCCCCAGCATTTT. Protein product: CASSIGPGGGGNQPQHF. V and J are TRBV19 and TRBJ1-5; 8 positions agree with TRBD1. Germline V gene sequence: CDR1 LNHDA, CDR2 SQIVND (reference sequence). This CDR3 has 17 amino acids. The V segment lost 1 base and the J segment 2 bases; nucleotides outside the gene matches: 7.